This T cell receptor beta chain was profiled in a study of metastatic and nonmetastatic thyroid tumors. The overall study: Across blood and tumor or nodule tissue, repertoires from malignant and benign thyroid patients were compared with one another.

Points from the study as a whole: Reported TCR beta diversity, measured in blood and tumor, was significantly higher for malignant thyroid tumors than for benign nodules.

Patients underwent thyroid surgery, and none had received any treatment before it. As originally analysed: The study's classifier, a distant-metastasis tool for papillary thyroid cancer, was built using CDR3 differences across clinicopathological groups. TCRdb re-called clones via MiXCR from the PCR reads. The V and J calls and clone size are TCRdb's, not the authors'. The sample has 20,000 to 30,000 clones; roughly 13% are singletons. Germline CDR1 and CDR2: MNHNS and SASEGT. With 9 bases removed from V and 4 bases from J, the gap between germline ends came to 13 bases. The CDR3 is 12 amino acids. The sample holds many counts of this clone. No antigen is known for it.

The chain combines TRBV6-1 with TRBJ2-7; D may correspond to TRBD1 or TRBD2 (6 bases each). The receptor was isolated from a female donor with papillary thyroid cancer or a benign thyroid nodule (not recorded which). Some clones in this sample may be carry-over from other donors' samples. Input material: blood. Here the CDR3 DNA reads TGTGCCAGGAGGGGGGAGCCGTACGAGCAGTACTTC. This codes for CARRGEPYEQYF.